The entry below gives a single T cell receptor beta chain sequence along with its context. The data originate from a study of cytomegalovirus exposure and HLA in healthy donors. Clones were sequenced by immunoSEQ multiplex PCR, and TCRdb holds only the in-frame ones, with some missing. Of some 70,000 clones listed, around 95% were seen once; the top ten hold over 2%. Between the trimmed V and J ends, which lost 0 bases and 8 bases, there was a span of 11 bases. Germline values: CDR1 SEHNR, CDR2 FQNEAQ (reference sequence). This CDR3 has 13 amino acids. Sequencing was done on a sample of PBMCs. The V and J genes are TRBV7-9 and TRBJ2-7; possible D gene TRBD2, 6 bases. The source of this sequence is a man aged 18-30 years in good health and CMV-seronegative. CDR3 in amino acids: CASSLAGGYKQYF. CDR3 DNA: TGTGCCAGCAGCTTAGCGGGGGGTTACAAGCAGTACTTC.